Following are 21 T cell receptor beta chains from one sample sequenced in a study of technical replicates of blood from a handful of donors. Sequencing used immunoSEQ multiplex PCR; TCRdb keeps in-frame clones, though not all of them. The sample includes fewer than 70,000 clones, about 88% seen only once; the top ten take around 5.1%. The sample consisted of PBMCs. These receptors came from a human donor in good health. Some clones in this sample may be carry-over from other donors' samples.

The chain has TRBV27 and TRBJ2-7, with D perhaps TRBD2 (5 bases). The V gene lost 5 bases and the J gene lost 5 bases, with 19 bases spanning the gap. The CDR3 sequence is 15 residues long. In germline, CDR1 is MNHEY, CDR2 SMNVEV (reference sequence). The CDR3, as DNA: TGTGCCAGCAGTGAAGCCGGGAAGATAGATCACGAGCAGTACTTC. Translation: CASSEAGKIDHEQYF.

Here the CDR3 reads CASSFAGIRDTEAFF. CDR3 nucleotides: TGCGCCAGCAGCTTCGCAGGGATCAGGGACACTGAAGCTTTCTTT. The J gene is TRBJ1-1, the V gene TRBV5-1; a possible D gene is TRBD1 (5 bases). The CDR3 spans 15 residues. V lost 2 bases and J 3 bases, leaving 14 bases between the germline ends. Germline CDR1 reads SGHRS; CDR2 reads YFSETQ.

This chain links TRBV7-2 with TRBJ2-1, with D possibly being TRBD2 (5 bases). Between the trimmed V and J ends, which lost 9 bases and 0 bases, there was a span of 12 bases. The CDR3 loop spans 14 amino acids. Germline lookup yields CDR1 SGHTA and CDR2 FQGNSA. The CDR3 spells CASLADYSYNEQFF. For the CDR3, the DNA is TGTGCCAGTCTAGCAGACTACTCCTACAATGAGCAGTTCTTC.

The rearrangement joins TRBV19 to TRBJ1-5; 7 bases match TRBD1. CDR1 LNHDA and CDR2 SQIVND come from the germline V gene (reference sequence). V lost 6 bases and J lost 2; bases outside the gene matches: 10. CDR3 length equals 16 residues. CDR3 bases: TGTGCCAGTAGGGAAACAGGGGCGGCGGGCAATCAGCCCCAGCATTTT. Protein: CASRETGAAGNQPQHF. The full variable domain, with the rest looked up from reference TRBV19 and TRBJ1-5, is DGGITQSPKYLFRKEGQNVTLSCEQNLNHDAMYWYRQDPGQGLRLIYYSQIVNDFQKGDIAEGYSVSREKKESFPLTVTSAQKNPTAFYLCASRETGAAGNQPQHFGDGTRLSIL.

The V call is TRBV27, the J call TRBJ2-6; no definite D call. Germline V gene lookup returns CDR1 MNHEY and CDR2 SMNVEV (reference sequence). The length of the CDR3 is 18 residues. The V gene lost 5 bases and the J gene lost 5 bases, with 22 bases spanning the gap. CDR3 residues: CASSDSRWLQSRANVLTF. The CDR3 coding sequence is TGTGCCAGCAGTGACTCGCGCTGGCTACAAAGTCGGGCCAACGTCCTGACTTTC.

This chain connects TRBV10-3 to TRBJ1-3; 8 bases line up with TRBD1. CDR1 is ENHRY, CDR2 SYGVKD, per germline. This CDR3 has 16 amino acids. V dropped 8 bases and J dropped 0; count of bases not matched to a gene: 9. In DNA form, the CDR3 reads TGTGCCATCGGTTGGCAGGGGGCTGCCTCTGGAAACACCATATATTTT. Its protein is CAIGWQGAASGNTIYF.

The J gene is TRBJ1-1, the V gene TRBV30, with no clear D. Germline V gene sequence: CDR1 GTSNPN, CDR2 SVGIG (reference sequence). The V and J ends lost 4 bases and 1 base respectively, with 10 bases between them. This CDR3 has 13 residues. The CDR3 protein is CAWTRTENTEAFF. The CDR3 region has the DNA TGTGCCTGGACCCGTACAGAGAACACTGAAGCTTTCTTT.

This clone came up once. This chain links TRBV11-2 with TRBJ1-2; D possibly corresponds to TRBD1 (5 bases). The ends were cut back, 4 bases at V and 4 bases at J, with 13 bases in the middle. This CDR3 contains 14 residues. CDR1 SGHAT and CDR2 FQNNGV come from the germline V gene. The CDR3 sequence: CASSSIRVAYGYTF. CDR3 bases: TGTGCCAGCAGCTCTATCAGGGTGGCCTATGGCTACACCTTC.

This clone was seen repeatedly, ten times or more. The chain is built from TRBV7-2 and TRBJ2-5; D is possibly TRBD2 (5 bases). CDR1 and CDR2 (germline): SGHTA, FQGNSA. The CDR3 loop spans 18 amino acids. The ends were cut back, 4 bases at V and 3 bases at J, with 24 bases in the middle. In DNA, the CDR3 is TGTGCCAGCAGCTCCCCGGTGGTGGGAGCCATTTTAGAAGAGACCCAGTACTTC. The encoded protein is CASSSPVVGAILEETQYF.

CDR3 bases: TGTGCCAGCAGCCAAGACGGGACAGATTCCTACAATGAGCAGTTCTTC. Protein sequence: CASSQDGTDSYNEQFF. The chain couples TRBV4-2 to TRBJ2-1, with TRBD1 matching over 7 bases. The germline gives CDR1 LGHNA, CDR2 YNFKEQ. The CDR3 spans 16 residues. With V trimmed by 0 bases and J by 1 base, 3 bases remained unmatched.

The chain uses TRBV7-9 and TRBJ2-3; TRBD2 matches 8 bases. Per the germline V gene, CDR1 is SEHNR and CDR2 is FQNEAQ (reference sequence). The CDR3 loop spans 16 amino acids. J lost 5 bases, V lost 5 bases, and 12 bases had no gene match. The CDR3: CASSPPSGRAKDTQYF. DNA of the CDR3: TGTGCCAGCAGCCCTCCCTCCGGGAGGGCTAAAGATACGCAGTATTTT.

CDR3 in amino acids: CASSTHLKNIQYF. CDR3 nucleotide sequence: TGTGCCAGTAGTACCCACTTGAAAAACATTCAGTACTTC. This chain links TRBV19 with TRBJ2-4; D gene ambiguous. The germline V and J ends were trimmed by 4 bases and 4 bases, with 8 bases remaining between them. Germline V gene lookup returns CDR1 LNHDA and CDR2 SQIVND (reference sequence). The CDR3 loop spans 13 amino acids. Drawing the rest from reference TRBV19 and TRBJ2-4, the complete variable domain is DGGITQSPKYLFRKEGQNVTLSCEQNLNHDAMYWYRQDPGQGLRLIYYSQIVNDFQKGDIAEGYSVSREKKESFPLTVTSAQKNPTAFYLCASSTHLKNIQYFGAGTRLSVL.

V and J are TRBV30 and TRBJ1-2; weak D call: TRBD1 (5 bases). Germline CDR1 is GTSNPN and CDR2 is SVGIG (reference sequence). V was shortened by 0 bases and J by 4 bases, with 9 bases between the two germline ends. This CDR3 region has 13 residues. In DNA, the CDR3 is TGTGCCTGGAGTGTAGGGGAGGGCTATGGCTACACCTTC. Protein sequence: CAWSVGEGYGYTF.

The chain recombines TRBV6-5 with TRBJ2-7; TRBD2 might be the D (5 bases). The germline V gene has CDR1 MNHEY and CDR2 SVGAGI. The CDR3 runs to 15 residues. V was pared by 9 bases and J by 0 bases, with 18 bases between. The CDR3, as DNA: TGTGCCAGTACTCGGGTGGGAGAGGCCTCCTACGAGCAGTACTTC. It yields the protein CASTRVGEASYEQYF.

CDR3 loop: CASSIGSNNSPLHF. The CDR3 DNA reads as TGTGCCAGTAGTATTGGGAGTAATAATTCACCCCTCCACTTT. The rearrangement joins TRBV19 to TRBJ1-6, with D hard to call. With 3 bases removed from V and 5 bases from J, the gap between germline ends came to 8 bases. The CDR3 is made up of 14 amino acids. Germline CDR1 and CDR2: LNHDA and SQIVND (reference sequence).

V is TRBV4-1 and J is TRBJ1-4; D is unclear. Trimming took 5 bases from V and 8 from J, leaving 18 bases between them. Germline V gene lookup returns CDR1 MGHRA and CDR2 YSYEKL. This CDR3 contains 15 residues. The CDR3 nucleotides read TGCGCCAGCAGCTCCGAGACTCGCCTCGGCGAAAAACTGTTTTTT. Its translation is CASSSETRLGEKLFF.

This chain links TRBV4-3 with TRBJ2-1, with D perhaps TRBD2 (5 bases). The CDR3 sequence is 14 residues long. Germline V lookup: CDR1 LGHNA, CDR2 YSLEER. V was cut by 1 base and J by 13 bases, with 17 bases left in between. The CDR3 spells CASSQGMTGFSQFF. CDR3 nucleotide sequence: TGCGCCAGCAGCCAAGGGATGACGGGATTTTCACAGTTCTTC.

The chain combines TRBV7-2 with TRBJ2-1; 10 bases align to TRBD2. This CDR3 is 17 amino acids long. The germline gives CDR1 SGHTA, CDR2 FQGNSA. V shed 0 bases, J shed 5 bases, and the junction held 7 bases outside the gene matches. The CDR3 nucleotides read TGTGCCAGCAGCTTAGCGCGTAGGACTAGCGGAGACAATGAGCAGTTCTTC. Translated: CASSLARRTSGDNEQFF.

The V and J genes are TRBV7-9 and TRBJ1-5; possible D gene TRBD1, 5 bases. Germline V lookup: CDR1 SEHNR, CDR2 FQNEAQ (reference sequence). Trimming cost V 5 bases and J 8 bases, with 16 bases left between them. The CDR3 covers 14 residues. The CDR3 bases are TGTGCCAGCAGCCCCCTCACGGGGGTTGAGCCCCAGCATTTT. This translates into CASSPLTGVEPQHF. Based on the CDR3 plus reference TRBV7-9 and TRBJ1-5, the full variable domain is DTGVSQNPRHKITKRGQNVTFRCDPISEHNRLYWYRQTLGQGPEFLTYFQNEAQLEKSRLLSDRFSAERPKGSFSTLEIQRTEQGDSAMYLCASSPLTGVEPQHFGDGTRLSIL.

The CDR3 sequence: CASSLGRGWYQETQYF. The CDR3 region has the DNA TGTGCCAGCAGCTTAGGTAGAGGCTGGTACCAAGAGACCCAGTACTTC. This chain uses TRBV7-8 with TRBJ2-5; D remains unclear. Trimming pared 1 base from V and 0 bases from J, leaving 12 bases between. The CDR3 contains 16 residues. Per the germline V gene, CDR1 is SGHVS and CDR2 is FQNEAQ.

The chain links TRBV25-1 to TRBJ2-3; D is unresolved. Trimming took off 1 base at V and 0 bases at J, with 5 bases between the two ends. The germline V gene encodes CDR1 MGHDK and CDR2 SYGVNS. CDR3 length: 14 residues. The CDR3 reads CASSEFRSTDTQYF. The CDR3 DNA reads as TGTGCCAGCAGTGAATTCCGTAGCACAGATACGCAGTATTTT.